The TCR beta chain described here comes from a study of T cells in localized non-small cell lung cancer. V lost 0 bases to trimming and J lost 6 bases; unmatched junction nucleotides: 5. Germline-derived CDR1 and CDR2 are SGHRS and YFSETQ. The CDR3 runs 16 residues. This clone appeared a few times. Its antigen remains unidentified. Study-wide points: Multi-region tumor sequencing was not done, so intratumor heterogeneity could not be excluded. When the top 100 tumor clones were examined, a median about 60 of them also appeared in the adjacent lung, which was paired and uninvolved.

Generated by immunoSEQ multiplex PCR, the TCRdb table keeps only in-frame clones and is missing some. The sample yields tens of thousands of clones, 88% seen once. The V gene is TRBV5-1, the J gene TRBJ2-1, with 11 positions matching TRBD2. This clonotype was sampled from a woman aged 35-70 years with stage I squamous cell lung carcinoma. The sequencing used peripheral blood, collected before any cancer treatment. The CDR3 DNA reads as TGCGCCAGCAGCTTGGCCAGTAGCGGGGGGGCCAATGAGCAGTTCTTC. Encoded protein: CASSLASSGGANEQFF.